These 10 T cell receptor beta chains share one sample of origin, sequenced in a study of T cells in Graves' hyperthyroidism and ophthalmopathy. RNA transcripts yielded amplified TCR beta CDR3 regions. Researchers ran a first-round RT-PCR on the TCR CDR3 using the HTBI primer set. TCRdb re-analysed the multiplex PCR reads in MiXCR, keeping a single row per CDR3 protein. Counted here are under 700,000 distinct CDR3 sequences, 46% occurring once; the ten biggest clones make up 8.2%. Sequencing was carried out using peripheral blood or thyroid tissue (not recorded which). The receptors were gathered from a woman under 30 with Graves' hyperthyroidism.

This clonotype occurred a few times. Here the CDR3 DNA reads TGTGCCAGCAGCTCGATCGAGCAGTACTTC. It specifies CASSSIEQYF. This sequence joins TRBV7-9 and TRBJ2-7; D unresolved. Germline CDR1 reads SEHNR; CDR2 reads FQNEAQ (reference sequence). CDR3 length equals 10 residues. V lost 4 bases and J lost 6, with 4 bases in between.

V and J are TRBV11-1 and TRBJ1-2; 7 bases agree with TRBD1. Trimming took 5 bases from V and 2 from J; bases not matched to a gene: 8. This CDR3 has 15 amino acids. In germline, CDR1 is SGHAT, CDR2 FQDESV (reference sequence). CDR3 bases: TGTGCCAGCAGCGTAAACAGGGGACCAAACTATGGCTACACCTTC. Its translation: CASSVNRGPNYGYTF.

Only one count was recorded for this clonotype. The V call is TRBV11-1, the J call TRBJ2-2, with D unresolved. Trimming left V 2 bases short and J 1 base short, with 5 bases between. Germline V lookup: CDR1 SGHAT, CDR2 FQDESV (reference sequence). CDR3 length equals 14 residues. The CDR3 sequence: CASSLKGNTGELFF. In DNA, the CDR3 is TGTGCCAGCAGCTTAAAAGGGAACACCGGGGAGCTGTTTTTT.

This clonotype was found a few times. The CDR3 bases are TGCAGTGCCAAAAGAGCGGGGGACTCCTACGAGCAGTACTTC. It specifies CSAKRAGDSYEQYF. The chain uses TRBV20-1 and TRBJ2-7; 8 bases are a match to TRBD2. Germline CDR1 DFQATT, CDR2 SNEGSKA (reference sequence). Losses at the gene ends were 6 bases for V and 0 bases for J; bases not matched to a gene: 7. The CDR3 covers 14 residues.

This clonotype was detected only once. A read error may account for a junction end that differs from germline. The CDR3, as DNA: TGCAGCGTTGAAAAGGGATTTGTAGCTTCCTTT. As protein: CSVEKGFVASF. The rearrangement uses TRBV29-1 and TRBJ1-1; D unresolved. The germline CDR1 and CDR2 sequences are SQVTM and ANQGSEA. This CDR3 spans 11 amino acids.

This clonotype was detected a few times. The chain employs TRBV20-1 and TRBJ2-7; 9 bases line up with TRBD1. The CDR3 spans 13 residues. V trimming: 5 bases; J trimming: 5 bases; junction bases outside the gene matches: 7. CDR1 is DFQATT, CDR2 SNEGSKA, per germline (reference sequence). This CDR3 reads CSAWDRVIDEQYF. CDR3 DNA sequence: TGCAGTGCTTGGGACAGGGTCATCGACGAGCAGTACTTC.

There are many counts of this clonotype. J is TRBJ1-5 and V is TRBV29-1; TRBD1 matches at 8 bases. CDR3 size: 13 residues. The germline CDR1 and CDR2 sequences are SQVTM and ANQGSEA. With 7 bases clipped from V and 4 bases from J, the junction kept 6 bases outside the gene matches. CDR3 residues: CSAGQGLNQPQHF. For the CDR3, the DNA is TGCAGCGCCGGACAGGGACTTAATCAGCCCCAGCATTTT.

On this clonotype itself: The junction differs from germline at one of its ends, possibly a read error. V and J are TRBV12-3 or TRBV12-4 and TRBJ2-7, with 9 bases matching TRBD1. CDR3 length equals 14 residues. The CDR3 coding sequence is TGTGCCGGCAGTTTCCTAGGACAGGGGTACGAGCAGTACTTC. Protein: CAGSFLGQGYEQYF.

The V call is TRBV19, the J call TRBJ1-2; D is perhaps TRBD1 (5 bases). Germline values: CDR1 LNHDA, CDR2 SQIVND (reference sequence). V lost 9 bases, J lost 2 bases, and 16 bases lay in between. This CDR3 contains 14 residues. CDR3: CASSSRGENYGYTF. Here the CDR3 DNA reads TGTGCCAGCAGCTCGCGGGGGGAAAACTATGGCTACACCTTC.

The chain carries TRBV19 and TRBJ1-1; D might be TRBD1 (5 bases). Germline assignment: CDR1 LNHDA and CDR2 SQIVND (reference sequence). The CDR3 has 13 amino acids. Trimming removed 2 bases at V and 4 bases at J, with 8 bases between. CDR3 sequence: CASSIRGVTEAFF. The CDR3 DNA sequence: TGTGCCAGTAGTATAAGGGGAGTCACTGAAGCTTTCTTT.